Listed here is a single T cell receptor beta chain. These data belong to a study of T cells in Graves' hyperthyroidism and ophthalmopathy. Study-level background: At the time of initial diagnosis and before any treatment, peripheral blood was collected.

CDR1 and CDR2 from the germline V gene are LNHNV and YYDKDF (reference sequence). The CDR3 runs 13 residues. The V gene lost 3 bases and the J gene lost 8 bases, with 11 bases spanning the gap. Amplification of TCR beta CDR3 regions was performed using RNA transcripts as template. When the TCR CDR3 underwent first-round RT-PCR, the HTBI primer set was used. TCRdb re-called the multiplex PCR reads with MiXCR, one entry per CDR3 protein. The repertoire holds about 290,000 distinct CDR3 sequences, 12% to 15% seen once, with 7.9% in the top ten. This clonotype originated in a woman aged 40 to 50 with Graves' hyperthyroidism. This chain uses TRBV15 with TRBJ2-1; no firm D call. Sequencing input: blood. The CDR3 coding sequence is TGTGCCACCAGCAGGGTACTTAGCCATGAGCAGTTCTTC. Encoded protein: CATSRVLSHEQFF.